The T cell receptor (beta chain) described here comes from a study of T cells in Graves' hyperthyroidism and ophthalmopathy (dated 2019 in TCRdb). Study-wide context: Peripheral blood samples were taken at initial diagnosis, before any treatment was given. To identify distinguishing TCR V-J signatures, a discovery cohort of about 100 patients was used, comprising 43 with Graves' ophthalmopathy and approximately 58 with stable Graves' hyperthyroidism. Whether ophthalmopathy could be predicted prospectively was tested in an independent validation cohort made up of roughly 20 hyperthyroidism patients plus 17 patients who later progressed to ophthalmopathy. For training and testing, the 95 to 100 patients in the discovery cohort were randomly divided in a 7:3 ratio. The study also compared thyroid tissue and blood T-cell repertoires from about 6 Graves' hyperthyroidism patients. After blood sampling, hyperthyroidism patients were treated with methimazole at a starting dose of 30 mg daily, and ophthalmopathy patients were treated with high-dose intravenous methylprednisolone. According to the paper, TCR Vbeta CDR3 sequencing was carried out on 120 to 150 peripheral blood samples, which came from about 45 ophthalmopathy, about 75 hyperthyroidism and roughly 17 progressor patients. Study-wide conclusions, independent of this receptor: Most expanded thyroid clonotypes (frequency above 0.001) were also found in blood, which suggests that blood repertoires may mirror thyroid immune responses. In validation, progression to ophthalmopathy was predicted by the model with more than 65% sensitivity and 72% to 85% specificity, a median of roughly 6.4 months before onset. No statistical method was used to set the sample size in advance, and investigators knew the group allocation. A model built on a 13 V-J signature distinguished ophthalmopathy from stable hyperthyroidism, reaching over 85% sensitivity and around 82% specificity in cross-validation and 80%/75% in testing.

From the cysteine through the phenylalanine, the CDR3 covers 14 amino acids. Only the CDR3 portion is preserved as DNA: 42 bases, with reading frame beginning at the first base. V and J are truncated by 5 bases and 1 base respectively, leaving an intervening sequence of 11 bases. The germline V gene encodes CDR1 LNHNV and CDR2 YYDKDF (reference sequence). A remark on this clonotype: Its cognate antigen has yet to be identified. No per-base quality is available; no much larger clone lies one base away.

A patient counted as having stable Graves' hyperthyroidism if no progression to ophthalmopathy occurred over 18 months of follow-up. Hyperthyroidism patients were newly diagnosed, with disease duration under 2 months, and aged 18 to 65 years. Any patient with an uncontrolled infection, another autoimmune disease, pregnancy or lactation was excluded. Clinical symptoms, serum thyroxine and TRAb, thyroid ultrasound, and orbital computed tomography formed the basis for the diagnoses. PBMCs were separated from approximately 10 ml of fresh peripheral blood using Ficoll-Paque density gradient centrifugation. Total RNA was extracted with Trizol reagent, and quality was checked on an Agilent 2100 Bioanalyzer. The TCR beta CDR3 regions were amplified from RNA transcripts. The TCR CDR3 was subjected to a first round of RT-PCR using the HTBI primer set and the Qiagen OneStep RT-PCR kit. A second multiplex PCR round built the libraries, followed by size selection and purification. Sequencing of the libraries was done on an Illumina HiSeq2000 using paired-end 100 bp reads. As for how the authors treated the data: SOAPnuke was used to process the raw data, with reads discarded if the reads contained adapters or uncalled bases, had a mean Phred below 15, or lacked an exact constant-primer or identifier match. High-quality paired reads were merged with COPE v1.2.5, and unique nucleotide sequences were defined as clonotypes. Clonotypes were aligned to IMGT TRBV, TRBD and TRBJ reference segments using MiTCR v1.1. The analysis included only V-J combinations with a frequency above 0.0001, which together covered 99% to 99.2% of the repertoires. A TCS score was defined as the ratio of F50 (clonal expansion) to E x V (chaos), with BLOSUM62-based TCRdist applied between CDR3 peptides within each V-J. Welch's t-statistics and random forest reduced roughly 500 V-J features to roughly 13, which were used in a naive Bayes classifier (R e1071). TCRdb trimmed public reads at Q25 via fastp, called clones via MiXCR and kept in-frame beta chains. Duplicate CDR3 protein sequences are folded into a single record with the most common DNA and genes. The V and J calls here are based on TCRdb, not the publication. This sample is represented by a few hundred thousand distinct CDR3 sequences; 15% to 20% of them were singletons. The top ten hold around two fifths of the sample.

This clonotype was sampled from a man aged 35 to 55 with Graves' hyperthyroidism. Recombination linked TRBV15 to TRBJ1-1; TRBD1 could be the D gene, as 6 bases match. Sequencing was carried out using blood. The DNA sequence reads TGTGCCACCAGCCGTCGAGGGGGGAACACTGAAGCTTTCTTT. It translates to CATSRRGGNTEAFF.